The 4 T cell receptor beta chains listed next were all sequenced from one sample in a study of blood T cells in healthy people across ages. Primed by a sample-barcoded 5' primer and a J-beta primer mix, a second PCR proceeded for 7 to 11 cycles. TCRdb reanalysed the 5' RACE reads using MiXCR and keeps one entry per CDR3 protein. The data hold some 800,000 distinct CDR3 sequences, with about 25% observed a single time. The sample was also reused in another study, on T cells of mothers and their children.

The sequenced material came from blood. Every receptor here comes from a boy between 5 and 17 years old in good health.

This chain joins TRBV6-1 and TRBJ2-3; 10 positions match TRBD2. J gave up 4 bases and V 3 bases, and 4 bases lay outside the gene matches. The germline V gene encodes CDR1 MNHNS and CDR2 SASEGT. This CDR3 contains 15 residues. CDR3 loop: CASSEGLATADTQYF. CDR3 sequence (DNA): TGTGCCAGCAGTGAGGGACTAGCGACAGCAGATACGCAGTATTTT.

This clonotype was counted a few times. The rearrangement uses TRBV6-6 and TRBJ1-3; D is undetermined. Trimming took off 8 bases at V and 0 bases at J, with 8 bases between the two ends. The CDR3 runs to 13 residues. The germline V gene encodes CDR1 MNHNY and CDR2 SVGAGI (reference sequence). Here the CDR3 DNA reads TGTGCCAGCGAGAGGGTCTCTGGAAACACCATATATTTT. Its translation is CASERVSGNTIYF.

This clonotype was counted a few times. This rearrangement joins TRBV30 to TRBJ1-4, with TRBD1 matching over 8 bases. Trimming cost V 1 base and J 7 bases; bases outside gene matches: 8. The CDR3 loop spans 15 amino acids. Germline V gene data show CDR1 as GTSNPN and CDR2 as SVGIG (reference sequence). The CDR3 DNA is TGTGCCTGGAGTGCCGGACAGGGCGTTAGTGAAAAACTGTTTTTT. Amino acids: CAWSAGQGVSEKLFF.

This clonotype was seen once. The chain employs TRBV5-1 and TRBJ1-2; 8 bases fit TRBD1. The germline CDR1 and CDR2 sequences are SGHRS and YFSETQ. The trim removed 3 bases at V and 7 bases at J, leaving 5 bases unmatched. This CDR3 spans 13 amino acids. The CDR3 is CASSSRTGSGYTF. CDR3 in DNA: TGCGCCAGCAGCTCCCGGACAGGGTCTGGCTACACCTTC. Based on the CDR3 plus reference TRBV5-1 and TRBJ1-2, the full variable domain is KAGVTQTPRYLIKTRGQQVTLSCSPISGHRSVSWYQQTPGQGLQFLFEYFSETQRNKGNFPGRFSGRQFSNSRSEMNVSTLELGDSALYLCASSSRTGSGYTFGSGTRLTVV.